This T cell receptor beta chain appears in the sequencing data of a study of OX40 agonist ivuxolimab in advanced cancers. Looking at the study overall: The patients received agonistic anti-OX40 (CD134) antibody ivuxolimab.

General observations from the study: Low clonal expansion, among the lowest seen, marked partial responders at 0.1-3.0 mg/kg.

To note about this clone: Its cognate antigen is unknown.

CDR1 is ENHRY, CDR2 SYGVKD, per germline. The CDR3 runs to 14 residues. Trimming stripped 8 bases from V and 3 bases from J, with 15 bases between. The method was immunoSEQ multiplex PCR; TCRdb's version includes in-frame clones alone and lacks a portion of them. The profile shows 45,000 to 60,000 clones, around nine tenths of them singletons. The sequencing used CD4+ or CD8+ T cells sorted from blood, collected in a trial of the OX40 agonist ivuxolimab. The V call is TRBV10-3, the J call TRBJ2-3; D is unclear. This sequence originates from an adult with an advanced solid tumor such as melanoma, head and neck, liver or kidney cancer. DNA for the CDR3: TGTGCCATCTTGAGCAGTACCGGGACAGATACGCAGTATTTT. It specifies CAILSSTGTDTQYF.